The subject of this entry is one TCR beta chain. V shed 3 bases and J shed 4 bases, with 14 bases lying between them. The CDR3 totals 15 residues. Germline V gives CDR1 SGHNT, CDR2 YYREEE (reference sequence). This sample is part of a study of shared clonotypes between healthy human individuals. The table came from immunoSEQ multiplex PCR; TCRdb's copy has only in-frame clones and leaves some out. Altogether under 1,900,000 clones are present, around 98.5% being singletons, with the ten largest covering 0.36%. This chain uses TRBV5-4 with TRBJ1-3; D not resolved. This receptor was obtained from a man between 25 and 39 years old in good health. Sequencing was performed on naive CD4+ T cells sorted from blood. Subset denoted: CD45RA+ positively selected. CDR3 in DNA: TGTGCCAGCAGCTCCGGACCAAGCCAAGGAAACACCATATATTTT. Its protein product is CASSSGPSQGNTIYF.